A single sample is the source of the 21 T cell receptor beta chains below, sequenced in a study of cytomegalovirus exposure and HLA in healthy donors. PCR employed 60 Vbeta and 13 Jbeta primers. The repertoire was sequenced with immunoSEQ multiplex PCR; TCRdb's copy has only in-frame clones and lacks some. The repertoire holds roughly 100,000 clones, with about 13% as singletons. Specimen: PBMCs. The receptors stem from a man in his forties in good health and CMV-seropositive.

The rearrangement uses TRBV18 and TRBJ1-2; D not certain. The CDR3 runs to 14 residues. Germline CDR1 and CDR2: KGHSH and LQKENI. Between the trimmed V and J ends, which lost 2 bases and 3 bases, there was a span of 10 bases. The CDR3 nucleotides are TGTGCCAGCTCACCAACGCTGGGCGACTATGGCTACACCTTC. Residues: CASSPTLGDYGYTF.

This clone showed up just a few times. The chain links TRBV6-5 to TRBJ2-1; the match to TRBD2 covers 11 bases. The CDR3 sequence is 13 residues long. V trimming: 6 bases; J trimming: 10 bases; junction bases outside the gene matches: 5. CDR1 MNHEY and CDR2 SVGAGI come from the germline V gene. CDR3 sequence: CASRTSGAFEQFF. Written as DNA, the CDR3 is TGTGCCAGCAGGACTAGCGGGGCCTTCGAGCAGTTCTTC.

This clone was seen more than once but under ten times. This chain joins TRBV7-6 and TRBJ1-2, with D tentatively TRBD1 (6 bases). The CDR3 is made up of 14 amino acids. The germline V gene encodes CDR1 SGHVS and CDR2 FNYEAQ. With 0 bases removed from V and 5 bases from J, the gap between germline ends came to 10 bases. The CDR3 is CASSLAAGAYGYTF. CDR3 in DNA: TGTGCCAGCAGCTTAGCCGCAGGGGCATATGGCTACACCTTC.

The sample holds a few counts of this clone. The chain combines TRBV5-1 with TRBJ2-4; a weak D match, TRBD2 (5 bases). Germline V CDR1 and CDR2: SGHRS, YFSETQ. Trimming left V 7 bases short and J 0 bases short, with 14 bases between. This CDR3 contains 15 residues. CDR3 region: CASLSERIAKNIQYF. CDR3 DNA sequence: TGCGCCAGCTTGTCTGAGCGGATAGCCAAAAACATTCAGTACTTC.

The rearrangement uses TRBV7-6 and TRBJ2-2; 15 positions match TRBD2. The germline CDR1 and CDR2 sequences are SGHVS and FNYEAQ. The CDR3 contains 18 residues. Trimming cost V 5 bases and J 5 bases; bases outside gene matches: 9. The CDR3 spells CASSPRTSGRAGTGELFF. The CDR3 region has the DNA TGTGCCAGCAGCCCTCGGACTAGCGGGAGGGCTGGTACCGGGGAGCTGTTTTTT. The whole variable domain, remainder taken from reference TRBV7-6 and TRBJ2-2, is GAGVSQSPRYKVTKRGQDVALRCDPISGHVSLYWYRQALGQGPEFLTYFNYEAQQDKSGLPNDRFSAERPEGSISTLTIQRTEQRDSAMYRCASSPRTSGRAGTGELFFGEGSRLTVL.

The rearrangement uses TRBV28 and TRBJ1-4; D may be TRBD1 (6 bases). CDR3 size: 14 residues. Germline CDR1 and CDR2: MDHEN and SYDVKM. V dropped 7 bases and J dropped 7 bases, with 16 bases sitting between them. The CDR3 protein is CASTRTALGEKLFF. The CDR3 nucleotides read TGTGCCAGCACCCGGACAGCGTTGGGTGAAAAACTGTTTTTT.

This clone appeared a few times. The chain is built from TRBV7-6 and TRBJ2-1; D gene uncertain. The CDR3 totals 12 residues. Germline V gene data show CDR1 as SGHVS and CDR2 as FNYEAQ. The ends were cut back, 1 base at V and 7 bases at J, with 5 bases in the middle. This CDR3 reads CASSLVANEQFF. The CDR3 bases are TGTGCCAGCAGCTTAGTAGCTAATGAGCAGTTCTTC.

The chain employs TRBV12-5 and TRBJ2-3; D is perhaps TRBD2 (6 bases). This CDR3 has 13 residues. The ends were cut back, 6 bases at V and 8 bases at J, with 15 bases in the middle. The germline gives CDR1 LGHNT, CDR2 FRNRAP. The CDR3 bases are TGTGCTAGTGGGGAGACTAGGTCTGGTACGCAGTATTTT. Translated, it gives CASGETRSGTQYF.

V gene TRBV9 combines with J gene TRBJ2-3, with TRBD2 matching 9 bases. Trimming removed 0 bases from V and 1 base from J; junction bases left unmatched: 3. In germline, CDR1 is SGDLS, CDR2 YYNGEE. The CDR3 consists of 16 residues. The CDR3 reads CASSVEASGGTDTQYF. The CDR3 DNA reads TGTGCCAGCAGCGTAGAGGCTAGCGGGGGCACAGATACGCAGTATTTT. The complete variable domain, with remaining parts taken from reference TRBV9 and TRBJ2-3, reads DSGVTQTPKHLITATGQRVTLRCSPRSGDLSVYWYQQSLDQGLQFLIQYYNGEERAKGNILERFSAQQFPDLHSELNLSSLELGDSALYFCASSVEASGGTDTQYFGPGTRLTVL.

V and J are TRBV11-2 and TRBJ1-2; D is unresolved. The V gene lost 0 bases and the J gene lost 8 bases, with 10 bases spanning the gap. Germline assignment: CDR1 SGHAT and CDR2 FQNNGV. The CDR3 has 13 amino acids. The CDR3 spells CASSLDPSGGYTF. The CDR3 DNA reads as TGTGCCAGCAGCTTAGACCCAAGCGGGGGCTACACCTTC.

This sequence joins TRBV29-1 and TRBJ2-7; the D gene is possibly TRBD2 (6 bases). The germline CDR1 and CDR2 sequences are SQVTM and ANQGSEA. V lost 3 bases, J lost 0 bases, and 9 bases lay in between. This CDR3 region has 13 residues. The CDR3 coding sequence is TGCAGCGTTGACGGCGGGGCCTCCTACGAGCAGTACTTC. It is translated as CSVDGGASYEQYF.

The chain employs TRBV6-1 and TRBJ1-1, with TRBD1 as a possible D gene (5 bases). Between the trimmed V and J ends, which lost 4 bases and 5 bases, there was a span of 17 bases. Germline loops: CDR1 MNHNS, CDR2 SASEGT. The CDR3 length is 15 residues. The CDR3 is CASSVQETGGTEAFF. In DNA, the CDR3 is TGTGCCAGCAGTGTCCAGGAAACCGGGGGGACTGAAGCTTTCTTT.

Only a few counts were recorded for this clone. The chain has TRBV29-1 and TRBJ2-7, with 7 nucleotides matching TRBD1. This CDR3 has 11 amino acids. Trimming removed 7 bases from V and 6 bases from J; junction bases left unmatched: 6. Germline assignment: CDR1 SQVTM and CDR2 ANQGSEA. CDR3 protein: CSAKTGPEQYF. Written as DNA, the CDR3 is TGCAGCGCCAAGACAGGGCCCGAGCAGTACTTC.

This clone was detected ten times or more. CDR3 nucleotide sequence: TGTGCCAGCAGTCTCTGGGGCAGGGAAGCTTTCTTT. Encoded protein: CASSLWGREAFF. The J gene is TRBJ1-1, the V gene TRBV6-1, with a possible D match to TRBD1 (5 bases). V lost 5 bases and J 8 bases, leaving 12 bases between the germline ends. The CDR3 length is 12 residues. Germline-derived CDR1 and CDR2 are MNHNS and SASEGT.

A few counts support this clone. The DNA of the CDR3 is TGTGCCAGCTCTAAAGGGAAGGGGTTGGACACTGAAGCTTTCTTT. Its translation: CASSKGKGLDTEAFF. The gene calls are TRBV2 and TRBJ1-1; maybe TRBD1 (5 bases). V was trimmed by 8 bases and J by 3 bases, leaving 19 bases between them. This CDR3 is 15 amino acids long. CDR1 is SNHLY and CDR2 is FYNNEI in the germline V gene. The whole variable domain, filled in from reference TRBV2 and TRBJ1-1, reads EPEVTQTPSHQVTQMGQEVILRCVPISNHLYFYWYRQILGQKVEFLVSFYNNEISEKSEIFDDQFSVERPDGSNFTLKIRSTKLEDSAMYFCASSKGKGLDTEAFFGQGTRLTVV.

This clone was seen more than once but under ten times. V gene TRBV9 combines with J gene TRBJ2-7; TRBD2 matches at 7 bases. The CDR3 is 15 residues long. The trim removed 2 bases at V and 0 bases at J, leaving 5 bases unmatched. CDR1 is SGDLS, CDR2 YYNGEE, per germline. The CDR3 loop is CASSVGGLDSYEQYF. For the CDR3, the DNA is TGTGCCAGCAGCGTGGGAGGACTAGACTCCTACGAGCAGTACTTC.

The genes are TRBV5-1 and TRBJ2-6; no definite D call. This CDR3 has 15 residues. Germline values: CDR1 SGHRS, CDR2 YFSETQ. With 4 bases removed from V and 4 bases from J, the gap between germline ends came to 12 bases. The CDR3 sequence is CASSPDIPGANVLTF. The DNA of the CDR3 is TGCGCCAGCAGCCCTGACATACCCGGGGCCAACGTCCTGACTTTC. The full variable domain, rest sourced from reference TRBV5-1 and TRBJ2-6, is KAGVTQTPRYLIKTRGQQVTLSCSPISGHRSVSWYQQTPGQGLQFLFEYFSETQRNKGNFPGRFSGRQFSNSRSEMNVSTLELGDSALYLCASSPDIPGANVLTFGAGSRLTVL.

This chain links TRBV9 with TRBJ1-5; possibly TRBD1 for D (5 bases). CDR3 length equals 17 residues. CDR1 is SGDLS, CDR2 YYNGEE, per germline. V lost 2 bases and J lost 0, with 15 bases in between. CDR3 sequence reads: CASSVSAGWDSNQPQHF. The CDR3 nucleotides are TGTGCCAGCAGCGTGTCTGCAGGGTGGGATAGCAATCAGCCCCAGCATTTT.

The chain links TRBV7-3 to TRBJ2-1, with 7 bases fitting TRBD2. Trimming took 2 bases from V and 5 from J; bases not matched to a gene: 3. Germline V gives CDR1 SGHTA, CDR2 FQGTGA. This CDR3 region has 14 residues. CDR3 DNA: TGTGCCAGCAGCTTAGCGGGAGAGAACAATGAGCAGTTCTTC. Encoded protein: CASSLAGENNEQFF.

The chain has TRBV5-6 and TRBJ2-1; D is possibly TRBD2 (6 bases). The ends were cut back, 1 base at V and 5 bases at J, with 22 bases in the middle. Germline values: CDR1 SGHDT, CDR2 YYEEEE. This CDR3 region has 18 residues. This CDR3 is CASSLYSRDSGLHNEQFF. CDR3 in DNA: TGTGCCAGCAGCTTGTACAGTCGGGACTCGGGACTTCACAATGAGCAGTTCTTC.

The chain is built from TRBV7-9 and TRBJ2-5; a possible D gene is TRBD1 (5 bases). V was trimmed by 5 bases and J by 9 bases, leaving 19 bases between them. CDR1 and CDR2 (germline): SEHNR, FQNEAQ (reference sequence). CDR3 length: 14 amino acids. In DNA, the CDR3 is TGTGCCAGCAGCAGTGACAGACCTCCAAGACCCCAGTACTTC. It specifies CASSSDRPPRPQYF.